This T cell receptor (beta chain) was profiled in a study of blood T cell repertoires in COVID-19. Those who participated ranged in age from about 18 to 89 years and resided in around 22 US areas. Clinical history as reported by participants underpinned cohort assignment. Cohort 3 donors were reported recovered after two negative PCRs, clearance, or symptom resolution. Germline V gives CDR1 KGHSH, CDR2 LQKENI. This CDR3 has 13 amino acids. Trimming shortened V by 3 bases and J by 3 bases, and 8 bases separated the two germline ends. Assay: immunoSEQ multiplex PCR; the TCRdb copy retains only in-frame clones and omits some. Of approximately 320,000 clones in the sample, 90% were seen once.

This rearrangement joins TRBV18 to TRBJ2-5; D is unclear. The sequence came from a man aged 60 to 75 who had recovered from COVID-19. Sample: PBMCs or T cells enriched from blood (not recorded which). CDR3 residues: CASSPNRKETQYF. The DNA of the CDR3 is TGTGCCAGCTCACCCAACAGAAAAGAGACCCAGTACTTC.